The following is a TCR beta chain sequence with its context. Antigen: not known. Per germline, CDR1 MNHNS and CDR2 SASEGT. The CDR3 runs 12 residues. Trimming removed 5 bases at V and 6 bases at J, with 10 bases between. The cohort excluded patients with autoimmune disease history or systemic immunosuppression. These data come from a study of OX40 agonist ivuxolimab in advanced cancers. Across the study: Dosing consisted of intravenous ivuxolimab at 0.01 to 10 mg/kg every 2 weeks. Patients with prior anti-PD-1, anti-PD-L1 or anti-CTLA-4 therapy were eligible; 40% had some.

Some clones are missing from TCRdb's copy, which holds only in-frame ones; the method was immunoSEQ multiplex PCR. This sample has tens of thousands of clones; roughly nine tenths occur once, and the top ten carry 0.3%. General study findings and limits: Partial responders at 0.1-3.0 mg/kg had among the lowest clonal expansion.

This chain connects TRBV6-1 to TRBJ1-1; D call uncertain. Sequences were derived from CD4+ or CD8+ T cells sorted from blood, sampled in a trial of the OX40 agonist ivuxolimab. This TCR derives from an adult with an advanced solid tumor such as melanoma, head and neck, liver or kidney cancer. CDR3 nucleotides: TGTGCCAGCAGTCTTTGGCGGGCTGAAGCTTTCTTT. Protein: CASSLWRAEAFF.